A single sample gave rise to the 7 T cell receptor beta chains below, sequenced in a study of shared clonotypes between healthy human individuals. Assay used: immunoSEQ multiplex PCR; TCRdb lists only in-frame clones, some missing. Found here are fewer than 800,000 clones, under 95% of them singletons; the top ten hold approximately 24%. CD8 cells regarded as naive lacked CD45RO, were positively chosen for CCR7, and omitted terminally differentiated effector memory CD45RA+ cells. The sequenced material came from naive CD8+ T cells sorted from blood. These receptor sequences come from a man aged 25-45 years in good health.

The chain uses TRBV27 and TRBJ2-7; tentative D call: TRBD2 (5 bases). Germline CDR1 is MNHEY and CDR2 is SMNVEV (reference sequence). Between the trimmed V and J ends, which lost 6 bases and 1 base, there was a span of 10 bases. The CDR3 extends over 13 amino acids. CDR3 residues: CASRGWTSYEQYF. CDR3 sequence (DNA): TGTGCCAGCAGGGGTTGGACTTCCTACGAGCAGTACTTC.

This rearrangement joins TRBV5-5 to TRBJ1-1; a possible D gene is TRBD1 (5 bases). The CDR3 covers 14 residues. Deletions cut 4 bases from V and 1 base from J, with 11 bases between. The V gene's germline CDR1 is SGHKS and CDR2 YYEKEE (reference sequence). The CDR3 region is CASSAITGNTEAFF. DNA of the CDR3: TGTGCCAGCAGCGCCATCACAGGGAACACTGAAGCTTTCTTT.

CDR3 loop: CASSGTLSTVPSTDTQYF. CDR3 in DNA: TGTGCCAGCAGTGGCACTCTTTCGACAGTACCAAGCACAGATACGCAGTATTTT. The rearrangement links TRBV14 to TRBJ2-3; D possibly corresponds to TRBD1 (5 bases). Germline V CDR1 and CDR2: SGHDN, FVKESK. The V and J ends lost 6 bases and 0 bases respectively, with 22 bases between them. This CDR3 region has 18 residues. Complete variable domain (other parts from reference TRBV14 and TRBJ2-3): EAGVTQFPSHSVIEKGQTVTLRCDPISGHDNLYWYRRVMGKEIKFLLHFVKESKQDESGMPNNRFLAERTGGTYSTLKVQPAELEDSGVYFCASSGTLSTVPSTDTQYFGPGTRLTVL.

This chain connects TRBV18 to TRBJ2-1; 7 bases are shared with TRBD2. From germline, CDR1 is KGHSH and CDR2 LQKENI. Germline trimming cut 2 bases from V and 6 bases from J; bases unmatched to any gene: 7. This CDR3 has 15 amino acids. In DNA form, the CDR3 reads TGTGCCAGCTCACCAGGGACTATTCCGGGCAATGAGCAGTTCTTC. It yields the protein CASSPGTIPGNEQFF. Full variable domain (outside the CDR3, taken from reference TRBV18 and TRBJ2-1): NAGVMQNPRHLVRRRGQEARLRCSPMKGHSHVYWYRQLPEEGLKFMVYLQKENIIDESGMPKERFSAEFPKEGPSILRIQQVVRGDSAAYFCASSPGTIPGNEQFFGPGTRLTVL.

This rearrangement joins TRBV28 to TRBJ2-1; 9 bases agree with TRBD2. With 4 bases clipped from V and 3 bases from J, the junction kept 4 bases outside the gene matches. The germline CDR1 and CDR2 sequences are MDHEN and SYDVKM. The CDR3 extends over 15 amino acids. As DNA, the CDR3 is TGTGCCAGCAGTTCCTTAGCGGGAGTCTACAATGAGCAGTTCTTC. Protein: CASSSLAGVYNEQFF. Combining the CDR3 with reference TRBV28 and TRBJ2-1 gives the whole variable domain DVKVTQSSRYLVKRTGEKVFLECVQDMDHENMFWYRQDPGLGLRLIYFSYDVKMKEKGDIPEGYSVSREKKERFSLILESASTNQTSMYLCASSSLAGVYNEQFFGPGTRLTVL.

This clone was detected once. DNA of the CDR3: TGTGCCAGCAGCTTCGGTTCCGGCTACACCTTC. Translating gives CASSFGSGYTF. This rearrangement joins TRBV7-9 to TRBJ1-2; no clear D. Germline V gene sequence: CDR1 SEHNR, CDR2 FQNEAQ (reference sequence). The CDR3 is 11 amino acids. V was pared by 3 bases and J by 8 bases, with 7 bases between.

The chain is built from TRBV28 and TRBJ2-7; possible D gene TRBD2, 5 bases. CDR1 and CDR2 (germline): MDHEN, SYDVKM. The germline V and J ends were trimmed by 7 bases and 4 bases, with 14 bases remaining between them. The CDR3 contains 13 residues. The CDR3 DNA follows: TGTGCCAGCAACCCTTTCGGCGGGTACGAGCAGTACTTC. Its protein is CASNPFGGYEQYF. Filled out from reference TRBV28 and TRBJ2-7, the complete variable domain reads DVKVTQSSRYLVKRTGEKVFLECVQDMDHENMFWYRQDPGLGLRLIYFSYDVKMKEKGDIPEGYSVSREKKERFSLILESASTNQTSMYLCASNPFGGYEQYFGPGTRLTVT.